This T cell receptor beta chain was observed in a study of blood T cell repertoires in COVID-19. Profiling relied on immunoSEQ multiplex PCR, and the TCRdb table lists in-frame clones only, not all of them. The profile shows under 300,000 clones, 83% of them singletons. Germline values: CDR1 LGHNA, CDR2 YNFKEQ. The CDR3 covers 16 residues. The V end was cut by 1 base, the J end by 4 bases, with 14 bases between. This clonotype originated in a human donor in a cohort sampled during active COVID-19. The sequenced sample consisted of peripheral blood. This chain connects TRBV4-2 to TRBJ1-3, with D possibly being TRBD1 (6 bases). In DNA form, the CDR3 reads TGTGCCAGCAGCCAAGGAATCCGGACAGACGGAAACACCATATATTTT. Amino acid sequence: CASSQGIRTDGNTIYF.